The table lists the clone carrying this TCR beta chain with many counts. The TCRbeta library incorporated unique molecular identifiers. TCRdb redid the calling of the PCR reads with MiXCR, one entry per CDR3 protein. This sample has around 270,000 distinct CDR3 sequences, with over 9.5% found just once. These data originate in a study of T-cell reconstitution after alpha-beta-depleted transplantation in children. CDR1 and CDR2 from the germline V gene are SNHLY and FYNNEI. The CDR3 is made up of 15 amino acids. V was clipped by 1 base and J by 5 bases; unmatched bases: 4. The rearrangement joins TRBV2 to TRBJ1-5; 8 bases map to TRBD1. The sample was PBMCs, taken before TCRalphabeta/CD19-depleted stem cell transplant. The receptor was isolated from a boy in the first two years of life with acute myeloid leukemia, due to receive a stem cell transplant. CDR3 bases: TGTGCCAGCAGTGAAGGGACAGGGAGAGATCAGCCCCAGCATTTT. It specifies CASSEGTGRDQPQHF.